The rows below give T cell receptor beta chains drawn from one sample of a study of identical twins. MiXCR was run by TCRdb on the 5' RACE reads, yielding one entry per CDR3 protein. The table shows around 530,000 distinct CDR3 sequences, with approximately 16% occurring only once. These sequences were also reported in another study, on yellow fever vaccine responses in identical twins.

The material sequenced was CD4+ T cells sorted from blood. The receptors derive from a woman between 18 and 29 years old in good health. Each CDR3 is given with its conserved first and last residue.

TRBV11-3	TRBJ2-2	CASSVVERAGELFF
TRBV24-1	TRBJ2-1	CATRQGYSGRFYNEQFF
TRBV5-1	TRBJ2-3	CASSLTSDRTDTQYF
TRBV20-1	TRBJ1-1	CSADQGEAEAFF
TRBV3-1	TRBJ2-3	CASSSLPLAGGLTDTQYF
TRBV29-1	TRBJ2-2	CSGRQTSNTGELFF
TRBV3-1	TRBJ1-5	CASSQGLQVGQPQHF
TRBV10-3	TRBJ2-3	CAIKASGGSTDTQYF
TRBV12-3/TRBV12-4	TRBJ2-3	CACSLALSSGPSTDTQYF
TRBV7-9	TRBJ2-5	CASSTGTGHETQYF
TRBV5-1	TRBJ2-7	CASSLELAGGEQYF
TRBV27	TRBJ2-3	CASVSQWDTQYF
TRBV2	TRBJ2-2	CASYSRGAAGELFF
TRBV28	TRBJ2-2	CASSLLAETGELFF
TRBV12-3/TRBV12-4	TRBJ1-2	CASSAQGVYGYTF
TRBV15	TRBJ2-5	CATSRDSGRTTGWTQYF
TRBV12-3/TRBV12-4	TRBJ1-2	CASSLSGGIGYTF
TRBV9	TRBJ2-6	CASSVGKNSGANVLTF
TRBV7-8	TRBJ2-7	CASSTPRQGFDEQYF
TRBV5-1	TRBJ2-3	CASSLTGTSGGEDTQYF
TRBV10-3	TRBJ2-6	CAISESGAVGNSGANVLTF
TRBV15	TRBJ2-3	CATSRGGSNTQYF
TRBV29-1	TRBJ1-4	CSVLGLGNEKLFF